This T cell receptor beta chain was sequenced in a study of blood T cell repertoires in COVID-19. Whole-study context: Samples representing acute and convalescent COVID-19 were sourced from the United States, Italy and Spain. T cells, B-cell-depleted T cells, or PBMCs supplied cDNA or gDNA.

This CDR3 has 15 residues. Germline CDR1 MNHEY, CDR2 SVGAGI. V was shortened by 6 bases and J by 3 bases, with 17 bases between the two germline ends. Original processing methods: Cell counts per sample came from amplifying reference gene primers. Sequencing used immunoSEQ multiplex PCR; TCRdb keeps in-frame clones, though not all of them. V, J and clone size were drawn from that table, and D and trimming were deduced from the DNA. The sample holds tens of thousands of clones, about 79% seen once. The gene calls are TRBV6-5 and TRBJ2-5; tentative D call: TRBD1 (7 bases). The TCR comes from a human donor in a cohort sampled during active COVID-19. Sequencing was carried out using peripheral blood. The chain's CDR3 is CASREGAGVKETQYF. The CDR3 region has the DNA TGTGCCAGCAGGGAGGGGGCTGGGGTCAAAGAGACCCAGTACTTC.